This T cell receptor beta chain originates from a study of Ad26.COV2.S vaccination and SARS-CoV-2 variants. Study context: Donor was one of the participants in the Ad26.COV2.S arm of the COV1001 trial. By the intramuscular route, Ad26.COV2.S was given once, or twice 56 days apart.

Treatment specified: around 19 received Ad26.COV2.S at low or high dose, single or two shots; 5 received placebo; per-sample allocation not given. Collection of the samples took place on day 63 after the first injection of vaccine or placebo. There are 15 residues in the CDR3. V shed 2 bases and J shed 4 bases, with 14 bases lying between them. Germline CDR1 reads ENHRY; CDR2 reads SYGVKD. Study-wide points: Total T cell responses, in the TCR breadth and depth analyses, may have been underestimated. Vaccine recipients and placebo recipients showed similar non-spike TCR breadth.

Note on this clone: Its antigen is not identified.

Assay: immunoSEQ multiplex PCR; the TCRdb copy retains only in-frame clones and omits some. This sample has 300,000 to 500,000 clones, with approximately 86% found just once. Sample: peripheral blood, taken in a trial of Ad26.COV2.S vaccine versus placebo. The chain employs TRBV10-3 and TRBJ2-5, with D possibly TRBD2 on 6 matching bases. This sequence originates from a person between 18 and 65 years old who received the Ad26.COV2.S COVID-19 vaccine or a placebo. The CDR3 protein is CAISEENRGGETQYF. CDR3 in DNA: TGTGCCATCAGTGAGGAGAATAGGGGAGGAGAGACCCAGTACTTC.